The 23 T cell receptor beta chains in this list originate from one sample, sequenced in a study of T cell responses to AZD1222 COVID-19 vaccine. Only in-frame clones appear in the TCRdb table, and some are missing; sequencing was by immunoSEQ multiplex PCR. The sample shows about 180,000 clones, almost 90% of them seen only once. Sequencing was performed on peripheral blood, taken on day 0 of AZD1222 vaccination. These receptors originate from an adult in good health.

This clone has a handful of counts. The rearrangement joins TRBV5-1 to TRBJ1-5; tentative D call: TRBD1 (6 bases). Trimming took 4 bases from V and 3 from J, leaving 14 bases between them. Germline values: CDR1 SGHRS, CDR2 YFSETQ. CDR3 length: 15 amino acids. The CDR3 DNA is TGCGCCAGCAGCCCGGACGGACAGCTCAATCAGCCCCAGCATTTT. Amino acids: CASSPDGQLNQPQHF.

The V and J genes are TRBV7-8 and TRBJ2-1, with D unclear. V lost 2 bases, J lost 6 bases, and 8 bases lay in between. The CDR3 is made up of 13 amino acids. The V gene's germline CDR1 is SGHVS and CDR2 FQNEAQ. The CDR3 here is CASSLSPSNEQFF. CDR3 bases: TGTGCCAGCAGCTTAAGCCCTTCCAATGAGCAGTTCTTC.

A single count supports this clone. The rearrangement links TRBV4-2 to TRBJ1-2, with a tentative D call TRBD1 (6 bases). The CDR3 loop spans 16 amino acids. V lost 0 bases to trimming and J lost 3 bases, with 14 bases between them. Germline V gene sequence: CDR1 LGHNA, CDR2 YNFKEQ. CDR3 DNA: TGTGCCAGCAGCCAAGATAGGATCAGGGGCGACTATGGCTACACCTTC. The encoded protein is CASSQDRIRGDYGYTF.

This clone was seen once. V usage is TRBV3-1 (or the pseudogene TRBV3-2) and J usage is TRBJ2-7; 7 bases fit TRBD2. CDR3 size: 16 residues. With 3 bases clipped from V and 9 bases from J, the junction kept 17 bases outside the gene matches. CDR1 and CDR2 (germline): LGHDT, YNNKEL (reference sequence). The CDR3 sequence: CASSHTSAYRSDGQYF. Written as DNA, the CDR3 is TGTGCCAGCAGCCACACTAGCGCCTATCGTTCTGATGGGCAGTACTTC.

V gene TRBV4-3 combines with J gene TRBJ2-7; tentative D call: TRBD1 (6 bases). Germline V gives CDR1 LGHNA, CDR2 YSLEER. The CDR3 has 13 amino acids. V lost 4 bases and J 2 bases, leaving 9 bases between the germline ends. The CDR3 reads CASSPGTPYEQYF. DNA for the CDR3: TGCGCCAGCAGCCCCGGGACACCCTACGAGCAGTACTTC.

The CDR3 spells CASSPGYGNTIYF. The CDR3 bases are TGTGCCAGTTCCCCGGGGTATGGAAACACCATATATTTT. The chain links TRBV27 to TRBJ1-3; D unresolved. The CDR3 runs 13 residues. Trimming left V 9 bases short and J 3 bases short, with 12 bases between. Germline V gene lookup returns CDR1 MNHEY and CDR2 SMNVEV (reference sequence).

CDR3 amino acids: CASSLQGMGQPQHF. CDR3 bases: TGTGCCAGCAGCCTCCAGGGAATGGGTCAGCCCCAGCATTTT. The chain couples TRBV28 to TRBJ1-5, with D perhaps matching TRBD1 (5 bases). Looked up from germline, CDR1 is MDHEN and CDR2 is SYDVKM. V lost 6 bases and J lost 6, with 15 bases in between. The CDR3 runs 14 residues.

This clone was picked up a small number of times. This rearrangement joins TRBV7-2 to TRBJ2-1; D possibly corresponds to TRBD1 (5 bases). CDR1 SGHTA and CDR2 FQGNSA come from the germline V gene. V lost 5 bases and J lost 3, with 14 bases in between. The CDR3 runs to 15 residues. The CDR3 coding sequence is TGTGCCAGCAGCGTTGGGGCAGGTAGCTACAATGAGCAGTTCTTC. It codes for CASSVGAGSYNEQFF.

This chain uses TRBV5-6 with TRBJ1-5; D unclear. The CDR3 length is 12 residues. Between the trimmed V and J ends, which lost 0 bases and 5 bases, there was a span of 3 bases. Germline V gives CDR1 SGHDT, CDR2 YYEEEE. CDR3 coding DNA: TGTGCCAGCAGCTTGGGGGATCAGCCCCAGCATTTT. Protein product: CASSLGDQPQHF.

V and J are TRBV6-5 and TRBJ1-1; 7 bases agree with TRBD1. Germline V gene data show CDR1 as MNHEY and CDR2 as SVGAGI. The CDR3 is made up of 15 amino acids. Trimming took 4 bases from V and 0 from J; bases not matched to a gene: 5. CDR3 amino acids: CASSFSRGVNTEAFF. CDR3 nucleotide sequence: TGTGCCAGCAGTTTTTCCAGGGGGGTGAACACTGAAGCTTTCTTT.

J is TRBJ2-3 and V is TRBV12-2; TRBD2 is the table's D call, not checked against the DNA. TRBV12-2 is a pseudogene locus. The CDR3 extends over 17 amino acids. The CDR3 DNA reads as TGTGCAAGTCGCTTACCCCAGGTGGGGGGAGGGCCAGATACGCAGTATTTT. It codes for CASRLPQVGGGPDTQYF.

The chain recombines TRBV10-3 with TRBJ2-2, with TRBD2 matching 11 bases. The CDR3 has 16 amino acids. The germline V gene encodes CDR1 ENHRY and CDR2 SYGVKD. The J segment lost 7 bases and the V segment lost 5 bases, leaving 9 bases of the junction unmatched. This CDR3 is CAISSTSGSIGGELFF. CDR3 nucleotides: TGTGCCATCAGTAGCACTAGCGGGAGTATTGGCGGGGAGCTGTTTTTT.

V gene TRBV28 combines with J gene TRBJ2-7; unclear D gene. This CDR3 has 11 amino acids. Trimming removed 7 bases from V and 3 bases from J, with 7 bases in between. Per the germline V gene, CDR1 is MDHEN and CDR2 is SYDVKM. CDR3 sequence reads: CASTYFYEQYF. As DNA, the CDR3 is TGTGCCAGCACCTATTTCTACGAGCAGTACTTC.

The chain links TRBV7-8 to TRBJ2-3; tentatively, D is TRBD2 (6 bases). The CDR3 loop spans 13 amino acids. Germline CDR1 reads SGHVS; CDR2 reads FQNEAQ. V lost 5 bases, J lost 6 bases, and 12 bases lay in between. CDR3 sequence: CASSPGRGDTQYF. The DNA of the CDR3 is TGTGCCAGCAGCCCGGGACGGGGGGATACGCAGTATTTT.

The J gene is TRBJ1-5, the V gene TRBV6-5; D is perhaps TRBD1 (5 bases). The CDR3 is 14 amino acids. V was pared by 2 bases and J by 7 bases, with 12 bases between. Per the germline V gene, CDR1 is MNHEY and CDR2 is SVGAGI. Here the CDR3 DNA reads TGTGCCAGCAGTTACCGGCAGGGATTGCAGCCCCAGCATTTT. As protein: CASSYRQGLQPQHF.

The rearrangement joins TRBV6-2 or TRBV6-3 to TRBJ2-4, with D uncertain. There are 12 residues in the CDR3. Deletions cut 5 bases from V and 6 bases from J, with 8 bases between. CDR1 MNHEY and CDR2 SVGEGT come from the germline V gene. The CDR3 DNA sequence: TGTGCCAGCAGTAAGGGCTTAAACATTCAGTACTTC. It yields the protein CASSKGLNIQYF.

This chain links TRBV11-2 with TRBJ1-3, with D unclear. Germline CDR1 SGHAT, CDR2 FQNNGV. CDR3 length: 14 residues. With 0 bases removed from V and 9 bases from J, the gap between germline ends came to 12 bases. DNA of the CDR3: TGTGCCAGCAGCTTAGATCGACTGGCCGGCACCATATATTTT. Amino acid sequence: CASSLDRLAGTIYF.

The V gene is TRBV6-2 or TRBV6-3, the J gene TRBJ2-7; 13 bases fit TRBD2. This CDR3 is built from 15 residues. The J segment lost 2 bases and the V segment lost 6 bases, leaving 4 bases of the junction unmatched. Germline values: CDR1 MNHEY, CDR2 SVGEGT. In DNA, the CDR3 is TGTGCCAGCAGCCCGACTAGCGGGGGGCCCTACGAGCAGTACTTC. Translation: CASSPTSGGPYEQYF.

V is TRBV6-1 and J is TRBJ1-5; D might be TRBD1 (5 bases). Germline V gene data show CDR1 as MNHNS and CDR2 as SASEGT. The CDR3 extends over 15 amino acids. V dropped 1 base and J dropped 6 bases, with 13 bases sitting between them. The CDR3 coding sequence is TGTGCCAGCAGTGAAGTAGGGGCGGCAAGTCAGCCCCAGCATTTT. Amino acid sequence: CASSEVGAASQPQHF.

The CDR3 is CANNDLVTEAFF. The CDR3 DNA reads TGTGCCAACAACGACCTGGTCACTGAAGCTTTCTTT. The chain carries TRBV21-1 and TRBJ1-1. TRBV21-1 is assigned pseudogene status. This CDR3 has 12 amino acids.

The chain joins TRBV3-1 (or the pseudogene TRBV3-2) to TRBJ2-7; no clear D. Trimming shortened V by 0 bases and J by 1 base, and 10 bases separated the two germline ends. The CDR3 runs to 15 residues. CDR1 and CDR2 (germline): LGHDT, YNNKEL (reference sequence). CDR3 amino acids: CASSQDMAGSYEQYF. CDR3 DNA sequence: TGTGCCAGCAGCCAAGATATGGCAGGATCCTACGAGCAGTACTTC.

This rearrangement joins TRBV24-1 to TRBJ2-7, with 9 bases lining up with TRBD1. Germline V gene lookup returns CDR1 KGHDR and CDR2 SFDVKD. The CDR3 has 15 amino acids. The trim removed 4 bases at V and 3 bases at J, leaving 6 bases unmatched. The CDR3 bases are TGTGCCACCAGTGACTCTTCGACAGGGGGCTACGAGCAGTACTTC. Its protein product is CATSDSSTGGYEQYF.

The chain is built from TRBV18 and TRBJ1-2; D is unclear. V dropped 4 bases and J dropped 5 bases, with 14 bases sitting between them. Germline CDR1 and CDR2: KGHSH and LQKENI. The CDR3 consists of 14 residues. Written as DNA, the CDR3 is TGTGCCAGCTCACTTGATGGACTGGATTATGGCTACACCTTC. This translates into CASSLDGLDYGYTF.